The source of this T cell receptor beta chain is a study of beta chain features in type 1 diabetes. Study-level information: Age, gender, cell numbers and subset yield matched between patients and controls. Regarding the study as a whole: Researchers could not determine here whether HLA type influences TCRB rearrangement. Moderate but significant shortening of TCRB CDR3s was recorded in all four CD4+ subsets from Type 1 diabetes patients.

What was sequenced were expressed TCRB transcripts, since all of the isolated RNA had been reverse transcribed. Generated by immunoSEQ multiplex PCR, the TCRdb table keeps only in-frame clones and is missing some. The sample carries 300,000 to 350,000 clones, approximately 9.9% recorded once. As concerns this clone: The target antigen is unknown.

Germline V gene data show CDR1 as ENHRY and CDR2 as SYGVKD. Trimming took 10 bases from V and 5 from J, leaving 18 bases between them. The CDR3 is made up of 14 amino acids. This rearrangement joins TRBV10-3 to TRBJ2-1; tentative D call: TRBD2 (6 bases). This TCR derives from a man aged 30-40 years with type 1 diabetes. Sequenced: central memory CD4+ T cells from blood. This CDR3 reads CASQTRRDDNEQFF. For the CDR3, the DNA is TGTGCCAGTCAGACGAGGCGGGATGACAATGAGCAGTTCTTC.